Sequencing of this TCR beta chain was carried out in a study of OX40 agonist ivuxolimab in advanced cancers. Overall study: Three individuals attained partial responses, comprising one hepatocellular carcinoma case and two cutaneous melanoma cases. Findings and limits, study-wide: What antigens the expanded peripheral T cells recognized was never established.

The assay was immunoSEQ multiplex PCR, and TCRdb's table has in-frame clones only and misses some. The sample yields more than 40,000 clones, 88% seen once. The junction had 6 bases not matched to a gene; V was cut back by 4 bases and J by 4 bases. Germline CDR1 and CDR2: MNHEY and SVGAGI. The CDR3 is made up of 14 amino acids. This clone was picked up many times. The antigen is undetermined. The sequencing used CD4+ or CD8+ T cells sorted from blood, collected in a trial of the OX40 agonist ivuxolimab. The receptor was isolated from an adult with an advanced solid tumor such as melanoma, head and neck, liver or kidney cancer. This chain links TRBV6-5 with TRBJ1-2; 7 bases are a match to TRBD1. CDR3 loop: CASSSGQASYGYTF. For the CDR3, the DNA is TGTGCCAGCAGTTCTGGACAGGCCTCCTATGGCTACACCTTC.